The clone carrying this T cell receptor beta chain is a singleton in its sample. Its antigen is unidentified. This entry is derived from a study of memory CD4+ T cells and cytomegalovirus serostatus. Across the whole study: Of the healthy Belgian adults, 9 were CMV seropositive and 20 to 30 seronegative.

This CDR3 is 14 amino acids long. Germline V gene sequence: CDR1 SGHAT, CDR2 FQDESV (reference sequence). Trimming left V 3 bases short and J 3 bases short, with 11 bases between. Sequencing used immunoSEQ multiplex PCR; TCRdb keeps in-frame clones, though not all of them. The sample has some 95,000 clones, 80% seen once; the top ten hold 3.6%. Study-level points and caveats: Median bootstrapped AUC for CMV status was just under 0.97 originally, approximately 0.9 US-trained.

The sort gate was single viable CD3+CD4+CD8-CD45RO+ cells for memory CD4+ T cells. Serostatus was set by detecting CMV pp150, pp28, p38, p52 IgG. The specimen sequenced was memory CD4+ T cells from blood. The chain uses TRBV11-1 and TRBJ1-1; D not resolved. This TCR was sampled from an adult in good health and CMV-seropositive. The CDR3 bases are TGTGCCAGCAGCTTTTACCAAGCGGACACTGAAGCTTTCTTT. Translation: CASSFYQADTEAFF.